A single sample is the source of the 25 T cell receptor beta chains below, sequenced in a study of blood T cell repertoires in COVID-19. Sequencing was performed with immunoSEQ multiplex PCR; in TCRdb, only in-frame clones are kept and a portion is missing. The table includes under 300,000 clones, 83% detected once. The sequenced material came from peripheral blood. Receptor source: a woman aged 45-60 years who had recovered from COVID-19.

This rearrangement joins TRBV7-2 to TRBJ2-2; D perhaps matches TRBD2 (6 bases). The CDR3 has 18 amino acids. The V end was cut by 1 base, the J end by 0 bases, with 15 bases between. The germline CDR1 and CDR2 sequences are SGHTA and FQGNSA. CDR3 DNA sequence: TGTGCCAGCAGCTTAGTTGCGCCTAGCGCTGCGAACACCGGGGAGCTGTTTTTT. This encodes CASSLVAPSAANTGELFF.

The V call is TRBV2, the J call TRBJ2-5; no firm D call. With 2 bases removed from V and 2 bases from J, the gap between germline ends came to 9 bases. This CDR3 has 14 residues. Germline CDR1 is SNHLY and CDR2 is FYNNEI. The CDR3 is CASSERLQQETQYF. The CDR3 DNA is TGTGCCAGCAGTGAAAGACTGCAACAAGAGACCCAGTACTTC.

The rearrangement joins TRBV18 to TRBJ2-1, with TRBD1 as a possible D gene (6 bases). This CDR3 has 17 residues. Germline values: CDR1 KGHSH, CDR2 LQKENI. Trimming shortened V by 1 base and J by 3 bases, and 16 bases separated the two germline ends. CDR3 nucleotides: TGTGCCAGCTCACCACTGGGGGCACCCGCGGGCTACAATGAGCAGTTCTTC. Protein: CASSPLGAPAGYNEQFF.

The chain carries TRBV9 and TRBJ1-4; D possibly corresponds to TRBD1 (6 bases). The CDR3 is made up of 16 amino acids. The germline V and J ends were trimmed by 4 bases and 9 bases, with 22 bases remaining between them. Germline lookup yields CDR1 SGDLS and CDR2 YYNGEE. In nucleotides, the CDR3 is TGTGCCAGCAGCTCCCCAGCGGGGGCGGGGGACCAAAAACTGTTTTTT. This gives the protein CASSSPAGAGDQKLFF.

This clone was picked up a small number of times. Distinct nucleotide sequences in the sample also encode this CDR3. The chain employs TRBV7-3 and TRBJ1-1; TRBD1 matches 9 bases. Germline assignment: CDR1 SGHTA and CDR2 FQGTGA. Unmatched junction bases numbered 2, after V lost 6 bases and J lost 3 bases. This CDR3 has 13 residues. The DNA of the CDR3 is TGTGCCAGCAGACGACAGGGGGACACTGAAGCTTTCTTT. The encoded protein is CASRRQGDTEAFF.

The rearrangement uses TRBV5-4 and TRBJ2-3; D is undetermined. The germline CDR1 and CDR2 sequences are SGHNT and YYREEE (reference sequence). The CDR3 is 13 amino acids. With 1 base removed from V and 2 bases from J, the gap between germline ends came to 5 bases. This CDR3 reads CASSLRSTDTQYF. CDR3 in DNA: TGTGCCAGCAGCTTGCGGTCCACAGATACGCAGTATTTT.

The chain has TRBV5-1 and TRBJ2-5, with D possibly being TRBD2 (5 bases). The V end was cut by 4 bases, the J end by 7 bases, with 23 bases between. The CDR3 contains 16 residues. Germline V gene data show CDR1 as SGHRS and CDR2 as YFSETQ. This CDR3 reads CASSPRLAGPGVTQYF. CDR3 coding DNA: TGCGCCAGCAGCCCGCGACTCGCGGGCCCCGGGGTGACCCAGTACTTC. The whole variable domain, remainder taken from reference TRBV5-1 and TRBJ2-5, is KAGVTQTPRYLIKTRGQQVTLSCSPISGHRSVSWYQQTPGQGLQFLFEYFSETQRNKGNFPGRFSGRQFSNSRSEMNVSTLELGDSALYLCASSPRLAGPGVTQYFGPGTRLLVL.

The rearrangement uses TRBV7-8 and TRBJ2-5; 12 bases align to TRBD2. This CDR3 comprises 19 residues. Germline assignment: CDR1 SGHVS and CDR2 FQNEAQ. Unmatched junction bases numbered 13, after V lost 1 base and J lost 4 bases. The CDR3 region is CASSLVFRLAGGHRETQYF. The CDR3 nucleotides are TGTGCCAGCAGCTTAGTGTTCCGGCTAGCGGGGGGGCATCGAGAGACCCAGTACTTC.

This clone was recorded a few times. The chain has TRBV2 and TRBJ2-7; TRBD2 matches at 10 bases. Trimming at V came to 3 bases and at J to 5 bases, leaving 7 bases not matched to a gene. The CDR3 has 15 amino acids. The germline V gene has CDR1 SNHLY and CDR2 FYNNEI. CDR3 sequence: CASSDVSSGRHEQYF. The CDR3 DNA is TGTGCCAGCAGTGACGTAAGTAGCGGGAGGCACGAGCAGTACTTC.

This clone was seen just once. This chain links TRBV11-2 with TRBJ2-1; D call uncertain. CDR3 length: 15 residues. V was trimmed by 5 bases and J by 3 bases, leaving 14 bases between them. Germline CDR1 is SGHAT and CDR2 is FQNNGV. The CDR3 region has the DNA TGTGCCAGCAGCCTATCTAGAGGCGGCTACAATGAGCAGTTCTTC. This gives the protein CASSLSRGGYNEQFF.

The rearrangement uses TRBV7-9 and TRBJ1-2; no reliable D call. Trimming shortened V by 1 base and J by 4 bases, and 16 bases separated the two germline ends. Germline V gene sequence: CDR1 SEHNR, CDR2 FQNEAQ (reference sequence). The CDR3 totals 16 residues. In nucleotides, the CDR3 is TGTGCCAGCAGCTTAGGCCTAACGCTCGAACGCTATGGCTACACCTTC. Protein: CASSLGLTLERYGYTF.

The chain links TRBV19 to TRBJ2-5; 7 positions match TRBD2. The length of the CDR3 is 14 residues. The germline V gene encodes CDR1 LNHDA and CDR2 SQIVND (reference sequence). Germline trimming cut 8 bases from V and 3 bases from J; bases unmatched to any gene: 9. The CDR3 sequence: CASRPAGQEETQYF. The DNA for the CDR3 is TGTGCCAGTCGCCCAGCGGGGCAAGAAGAGACCCAGTACTTC.

The chain recombines TRBV19 with TRBJ2-7; 7 bases agree with TRBD1. Germline CDR1 reads LNHDA; CDR2 reads SQIVND (reference sequence). The V segment lost 6 bases and the J segment 6 bases; nucleotides outside the gene matches: 11. CDR3 length: 14 residues. CDR3 residues: CASSGPLTGLEQYF. CDR3 in DNA: TGTGCCAGTAGCGGGCCCCTGACAGGGCTCGAGCAGTACTTC. Full variable domain (remainder filled in from reference TRBV19 and TRBJ2-7): DGGITQSPKYLFRKEGQNVTLSCEQNLNHDAMYWYRQDPGQGLRLIYYSQIVNDFQKGDIAEGYSVSREKKESFPLTVTSAQKNPTAFYLCASSGPLTGLEQYFGPGTRLTVT.

The chain couples TRBV24-1 to TRBJ1-2; 8 nucleotides match TRBD1. The CDR3 extends over 16 amino acids. Germline V gene sequence: CDR1 KGHDR, CDR2 SFDVKD. V shed 4 bases, J shed 7 bases, and the junction held 13 bases outside the gene matches. The CDR3 DNA reads as TGTGCCACCAGTGACTCTCACGCAGGGGGCGCAGGTGGCTACACCTTC. It is translated as CATSDSHAGGAGGYTF.

The V call is TRBV10-3, the J call TRBJ2-3; perhaps TRBD2 as D (5 bases). The CDR3 contains 16 residues. V lost 0 bases, J lost 0 bases, and 10 bases lay in between. The germline gives CDR1 ENHRY, CDR2 SYGVKD. The DNA of the CDR3 is TGTGCCATCAGTGAGTCTAGTCGGGGAAGCACAGATACGCAGTATTTT. Protein product: CAISESSRGSTDTQYF.

The chain links TRBV4-3 to TRBJ2-3; D uncertain. Looked up from germline, CDR1 is LGHNA and CDR2 is YSLEER. The V gene lost 6 bases and the J gene lost 7 bases, with 11 bases spanning the gap. The CDR3 totals 12 residues. The chain's CDR3 is CASSRGPNTQYF. The CDR3 DNA follows: TGCGCCAGCAGTCGAGGTCCCAATACGCAGTATTTT.

The gene calls are TRBV19 and TRBJ1-2; a weak D match, TRBD1 (6 bases). Trimming removed 4 bases from V and 5 bases from J, with 20 bases in between. The CDR3 loop spans 16 amino acids. Per germline, CDR1 LNHDA and CDR2 SQIVND (reference sequence). The DNA for the CDR3 is TGTGCCAGTAGTACCCCTTCTCACAGGGTCGGTTATGGCTACACCTTC. Its protein is CASSTPSHRVGYGYTF.

This sequence joins TRBV29-1 and TRBJ2-7; 8 bases agree with TRBD1. CDR1 and CDR2 from the germline V gene are SQVTM and ANQGSEA. J gave up 1 base and V 7 bases, and 6 bases lay outside the gene matches. CDR3 length equals 13 residues. The CDR3 spells CSATTGASYEQYF. The CDR3 DNA reads TGCAGCGCTACGACAGGGGCATCCTACGAGCAGTACTTC.

CDR3 protein: CASSLGRMSSYEQYF. The CDR3 bases are TGTGCCAGCAGCTTAGGCCGAATGAGCTCCTACGAGCAGTACTTC. The rearrangement uses TRBV7-9 and TRBJ2-7, with unresolved D. Deletions cut 1 base from V and 0 bases from J, with 10 bases between. The CDR3 length is 15 residues. Germline V CDR1 and CDR2: SEHNR, FQNEAQ (reference sequence). Together with reference TRBV7-9 and TRBJ2-7, the CDR3 gives the full variable domain: DTGVSQNPRHKITKRGQNVTFRCDPISEHNRLYWYRQTLGQGPEFLTYFQNEAQLEKSRLLSDRFSAERPKGSFSTLEIQRTEQGDSAMYLCASSLGRMSSYEQYFGPGTRLTVT.

This chain uses TRBV19 with TRBJ2-5, with TRBD1 identical over 7 bases. J lost 2 bases, V lost 5 bases, and 5 bases had no gene match. CDR1 is LNHDA and CDR2 is SQIVND in the germline V gene (reference sequence). The CDR3 has 14 amino acids. The DNA for the CDR3 is TGTGCCAGTAGTTCAACAGGGGTACAAGAGACCCAGTACTTC. This encodes CASSSTGVQETQYF.

The rearrangement joins TRBV28 to TRBJ2-7, with D unclear. Per germline, CDR1 MDHEN and CDR2 SYDVKM. The CDR3 has 12 residues. V lost 1 base, J lost 5 bases, and 6 bases lay in between. The CDR3 region is CASSLYIDEQYF. CDR3 bases: TGTGCCAGCAGTTTATACATCGACGAGCAGTACTTC.

This clone appeared a few times. The V and J genes are TRBV5-1 and TRBJ2-5, with 9 bases lining up with TRBD2. Germline lookup yields CDR1 SGHRS and CDR2 YFSETQ. The V segment lost 6 bases and the J segment 7 bases; nucleotides outside the gene matches: 7. CDR3 length equals 13 residues. The CDR3 protein is CASTSGGYGTQYF. The CDR3 nucleotides are TGCGCCAGCACGAGCGGGGGGTATGGGACCCAGTACTTC.

The chain has TRBV28 and TRBJ1-1; 9 positions agree with TRBD1. The CDR3 contains 16 residues. V lost 7 bases and J lost 2; bases outside the gene matches: 11. Germline lookup yields CDR1 MDHEN and CDR2 SYDVKM. Here the CDR3 DNA reads TGTGCCAGCATAGTAGGGACAGGGTATACAAACACTGAAGCTTTCTTT. Residues: CASIVGTGYTNTEAFF.

A remark on this clone: The same CDR3 arises from other DNA sequences in this sample as well. This chain joins TRBV5-1 and TRBJ2-5; D might be TRBD2 (6 bases). Trimming stripped 0 bases from V and 5 bases from J, with 8 bases between. Germline CDR1 SGHRS, CDR2 YFSETQ. CDR3 size: 13 residues. The CDR3 DNA reads as TGCGCCAGCAGCTTGGCACGGGGGGAGACCCAGTACTTC. Its protein is CASSLARGETQYF.

The chain recombines TRBV27 with TRBJ2-3, with D hard to call. The CDR3 spans 11 residues. V lost 2 bases to trimming and J lost 6 bases, with 3 bases between them. The germline V gene encodes CDR1 MNHEY and CDR2 SMNVEV (reference sequence). The CDR3 nucleotides read TGTGCCAGCAGTTTAGCGGATACGCAGTATTTT. This encodes CASSLADTQYF.